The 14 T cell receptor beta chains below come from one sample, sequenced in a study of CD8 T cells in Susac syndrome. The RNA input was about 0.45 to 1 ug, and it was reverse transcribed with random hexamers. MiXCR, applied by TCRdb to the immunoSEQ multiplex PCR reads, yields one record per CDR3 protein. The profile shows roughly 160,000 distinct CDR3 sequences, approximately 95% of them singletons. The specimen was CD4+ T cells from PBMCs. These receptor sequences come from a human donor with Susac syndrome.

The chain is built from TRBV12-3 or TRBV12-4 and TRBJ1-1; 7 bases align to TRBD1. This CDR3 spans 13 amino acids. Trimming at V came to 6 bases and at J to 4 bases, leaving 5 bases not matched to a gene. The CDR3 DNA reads TGTGCCAGCAGGGCGGGACAGTTCACTGAAGCTTTCTTT. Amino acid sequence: CASRAGQFTEAFF.

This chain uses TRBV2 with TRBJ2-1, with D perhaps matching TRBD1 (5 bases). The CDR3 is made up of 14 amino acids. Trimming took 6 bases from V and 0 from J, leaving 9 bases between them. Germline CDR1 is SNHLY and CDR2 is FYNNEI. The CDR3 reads CASRQGSSYNEQFF. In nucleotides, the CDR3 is TGTGCCAGCAGGCAGGGAAGCTCCTACAATGAGCAGTTCTTC. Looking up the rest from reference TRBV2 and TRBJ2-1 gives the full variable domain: EPEVTQTPSHQVTQMGQEVILRCVPISNHLYFYWYRQILGQKVEFLVSFYNNEISEKSEIFDDQFSVERPDGSNFTLKIRSTKLEDSAMYFCASRQGSSYNEQFFGPGTRLTVL.

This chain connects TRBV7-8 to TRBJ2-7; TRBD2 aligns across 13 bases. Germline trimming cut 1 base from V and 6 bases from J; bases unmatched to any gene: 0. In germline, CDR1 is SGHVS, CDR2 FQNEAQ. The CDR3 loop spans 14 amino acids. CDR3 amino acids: CASSLGTSGGEQYV. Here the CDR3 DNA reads TGTGCCAGCAGCTTAGGGACTAGCGGGGGCGAGCAGTACGTC.

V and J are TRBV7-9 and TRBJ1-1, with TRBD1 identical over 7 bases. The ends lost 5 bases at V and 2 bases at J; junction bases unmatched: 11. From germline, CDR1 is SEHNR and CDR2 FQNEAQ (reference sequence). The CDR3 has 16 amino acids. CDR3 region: CASSPLPGQPNTEAFF. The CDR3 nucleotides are TGTGCCAGCAGCCCCCTCCCGGGACAGCCCAACACTGAAGCTTTCTTT.

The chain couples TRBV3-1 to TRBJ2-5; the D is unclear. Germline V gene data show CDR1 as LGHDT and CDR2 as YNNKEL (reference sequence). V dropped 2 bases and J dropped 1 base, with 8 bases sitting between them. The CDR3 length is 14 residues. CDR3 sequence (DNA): TGTGCCAGCAGCCAAAGTACGGCCCAAGAGACCCAGTACTTC. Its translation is CASSQSTAQETQYF.

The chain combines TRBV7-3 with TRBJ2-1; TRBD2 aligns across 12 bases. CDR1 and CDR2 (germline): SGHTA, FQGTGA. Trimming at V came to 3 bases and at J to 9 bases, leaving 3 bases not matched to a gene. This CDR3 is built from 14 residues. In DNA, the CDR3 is TGTGCCAGCAGCTTGGCTAGCGGGAGGGTTGAGCAGTTCTTC. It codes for CASSLASGRVEQFF.

The CDR3 loop is CSARGQGNTIYF. In nucleotides, the CDR3 is TGCAGCGCCCGCGGACAGGGAAACACCATATATTTT. J is TRBJ1-3 and V is TRBV29-1; weak D call: TRBD1 (6 bases). CDR1 is SQVTM and CDR2 is ANQGSEA in the germline V gene. V lost 7 bases and J 4 bases, leaving 11 bases between the germline ends. This CDR3 has 12 amino acids.

For the CDR3, the DNA is TGTGCAAGTCGCCTCCCTCCCCCCCGATCCGCAGTGAGCTATGGCTACACCTTC. Its protein is CASRLPPPRSAVSYGYTF. This chain uses TRBV12-2 with TRBJ1-2. TRBV12-2 is a listed pseudogene. The CDR3 extends over 18 amino acids.

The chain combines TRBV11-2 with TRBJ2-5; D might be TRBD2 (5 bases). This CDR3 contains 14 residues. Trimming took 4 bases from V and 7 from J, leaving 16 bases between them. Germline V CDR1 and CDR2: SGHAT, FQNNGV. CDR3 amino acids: CASSYKGPAGTQYF. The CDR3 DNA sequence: TGTGCCAGCAGCTACAAGGGTCCGGCGGGGACCCAGTACTTC.

The CDR3 region is CATSRASSGGAGELFF. The CDR3 DNA sequence: TGTGCCACCAGCAGAGCTTCCAGCGGGGGGGCCGGGGAGCTGTTTTTT. This chain connects TRBV15 to TRBJ2-2, with TRBD2 matching over 10 bases. The CDR3 covers 16 residues. CDR1 is LNHNV and CDR2 is YYDKDF in the germline V gene (reference sequence). The V gene end was trimmed by 1 base and the J gene end by 6 bases; junction bases not matched to a gene: 5.

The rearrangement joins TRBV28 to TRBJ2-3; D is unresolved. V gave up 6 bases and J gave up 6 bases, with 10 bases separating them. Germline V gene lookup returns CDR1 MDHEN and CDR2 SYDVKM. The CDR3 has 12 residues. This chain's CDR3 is CASSQRPDTQYF. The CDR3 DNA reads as TGTGCCAGCAGCCAAAGGCCGGATACGCAGTATTTT. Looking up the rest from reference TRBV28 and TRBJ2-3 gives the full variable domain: DVKVTQSSRYLVKRTGEKVFLECVQDMDHENMFWYRQDPGLGLRLIYFSYDVKMKEKGDIPEGYSVSREKKERFSLILESASTNQTSMYLCASSQRPDTQYFGPGTRLTVL.

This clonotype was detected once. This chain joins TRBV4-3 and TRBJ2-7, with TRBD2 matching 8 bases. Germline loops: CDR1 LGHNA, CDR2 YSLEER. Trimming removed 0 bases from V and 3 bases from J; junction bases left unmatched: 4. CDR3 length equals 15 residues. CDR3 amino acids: CASSQELAEGYEQYF. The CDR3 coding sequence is TGCGCCAGCAGCCAAGAACTAGCGGAGGGCTACGAGCAGTACTTC.

CDR3 in amino acids: CAWIPWTSGSYNEQFF. The CDR3 region has the DNA TGTGCCTGGATCCCTTGGACTAGCGGGTCCTACAATGAGCAGTTCTTC. The gene calls are TRBV30 and TRBJ2-1, with 11 bases lining up with TRBD2. The V segment lost 4 bases and the J segment 1 base; nucleotides outside the gene matches: 6. This CDR3 spans 16 amino acids. Germline lookup yields CDR1 GTSNPN and CDR2 SVGIG (reference sequence). Together with reference TRBV30 and TRBJ2-1, the CDR3 gives the full variable domain: SQTIHQWPATLVQPVGSPLSLECTVEGTSNPNLYWYRQAAGRGLQLLFYSVGIGQISSEVPQNLSASRPQDRQFILSSKKLLLSDSGFYLCAWIPWTSGSYNEQFFGPGTRLTVL.

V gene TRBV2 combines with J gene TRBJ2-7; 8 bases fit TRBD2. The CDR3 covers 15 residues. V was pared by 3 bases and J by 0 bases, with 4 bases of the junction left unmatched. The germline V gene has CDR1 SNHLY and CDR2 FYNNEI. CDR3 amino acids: CASSDPGLASYEQYF. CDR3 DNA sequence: TGTGCCAGCAGTGACCCCGGACTAGCCTCCTACGAGCAGTACTTC.